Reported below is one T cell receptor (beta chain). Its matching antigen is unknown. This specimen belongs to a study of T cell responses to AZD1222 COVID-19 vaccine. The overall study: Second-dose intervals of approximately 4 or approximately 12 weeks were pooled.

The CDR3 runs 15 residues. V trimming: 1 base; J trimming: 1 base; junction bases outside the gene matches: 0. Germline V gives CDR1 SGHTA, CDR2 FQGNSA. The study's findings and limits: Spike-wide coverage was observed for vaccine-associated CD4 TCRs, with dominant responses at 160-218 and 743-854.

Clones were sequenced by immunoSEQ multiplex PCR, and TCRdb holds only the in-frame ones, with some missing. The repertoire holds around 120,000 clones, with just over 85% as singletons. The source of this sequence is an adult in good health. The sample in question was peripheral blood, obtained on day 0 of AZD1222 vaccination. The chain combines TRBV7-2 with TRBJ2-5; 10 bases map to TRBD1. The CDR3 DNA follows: TGTGCCAGCAGCTTAGGGACAGGGGGCCAAGAGACCCAGTACTTC. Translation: CASSLGTGGQETQYF.